This entry lists 14 T cell receptor beta chains sequenced from one sample in a study of blood T cell repertoires in COVID-19. Clones were sequenced by immunoSEQ multiplex PCR, and TCRdb holds only the in-frame ones, with some missing. The sample carries roughly 7,500 clones, 73% recorded once. Sequenced input: peripheral blood. The receptors were sampled from a human donor in a cohort sampled during active COVID-19.

The chain employs TRBV4-1 and TRBJ1-4; D is perhaps TRBD1 (6 bases). CDR1 is MGHRA and CDR2 is YSYEKL in the germline V gene. V was clipped by 4 bases and J by 8 bases, with 20 bases between them. The CDR3 has 16 residues. As DNA, the CDR3 is TGCGCCAGCAGCCCCCTCCTGGGGGCATCAGGCGAAAAACTGTTTTTT. Translation: CASSPLLGASGEKLFF.

CDR3 loop: CASNDRYNEQFF. CDR3 DNA sequence: TGCGCCAGCAATGACAGGTACAATGAGCAGTTCTTC. The rearrangement joins TRBV10-2 to TRBJ2-1, with D possibly matching TRBD1 (6 bases). Germline CDR1 WSHSY, CDR2 SAAADI. This CDR3 contains 12 residues. V gave up 7 bases and J gave up 4 bases, with 8 bases separating them.

The chain combines TRBV27 with TRBJ2-1; 9 nucleotides align to TRBD2. CDR1 is MNHEY, CDR2 SMNVEV, per germline (reference sequence). CDR3 size: 16 residues. V shed 3 bases and J 6 bases; nucleotides not matched to a gene: 9. CDR3 sequence (DNA): TGTGCCAGCAGTTTGTTAGCGGGAGAAGTGGGCAATGAGCAGTTCTTC. Residues: CASSLLAGEVGNEQFF.

A word on this clone: The junction shows a germline mismatch at one end, possibly a read error. V usage is TRBV4-1 and J usage is TRBJ1-1, with D possibly TRBD1 on 5 matching bases. Germline assignment: CDR1 MGHRA and CDR2 YSYEKL. CDR3 length equals 15 residues. The CDR3 reads CASSQDWAGNAEAFF. The CDR3 bases are TGCGCCAGCAGCCAAGATTGGGCAGGGAACGCTGAAGCTTTCTTT.

The chain joins TRBV19 to TRBJ2-1; D uncertain. The CDR3 runs to 13 residues. V lost 8 bases and J 0 bases, leaving 8 bases between the germline ends. CDR1 and CDR2 (germline): LNHDA, SQIVND (reference sequence). The CDR3 coding sequence is TGTGCCAGTGCAACGAGCTCCTACAATGAGCAGTTCTTC. Its protein product is CASATSSYNEQFF.

This rearrangement joins TRBV5-4 to TRBJ2-3; unclear D gene. V lost 4 bases to trimming and J lost 4 bases, with 10 bases between them. There are 13 residues in the CDR3. Germline lookup yields CDR1 SGHNT and CDR2 YYREEE (reference sequence). In DNA, the CDR3 is TGTGCCAGCAGCCCGCTCGCGCCAGATACGCAGTATTTT. It yields the protein CASSPLAPDTQYF.

This chain connects TRBV14 to TRBJ2-7, with D possibly being TRBD1 (6 bases). Trimming took 2 bases from V and 0 from J, leaving 14 bases between them. Germline CDR1 reads SGHDN; CDR2 reads FVKESK. The CDR3 covers 16 residues. CDR3 nucleotide sequence: TGTGCCAGCAGCCAAAGGGCAGGGGCCCTCTCCTACGAGCAGTACTTC. It codes for CASSQRAGALSYEQYF.

This rearrangement joins TRBV4-1 to TRBJ1-2; TRBD1 might be the D (6 bases). The CDR3 spans 16 residues. V lost 0 bases and J 7 bases, leaving 18 bases between the germline ends. Germline CDR1 is MGHRA and CDR2 is YSYEKL. CDR3 residues: CASSQELTGRKGGYTF. The CDR3 DNA sequence: TGCGCCAGCAGCCAAGAACTTACAGGGAGAAAGGGTGGCTACACCTTC.

This clone has only one observation. This chain uses TRBV4-1 with TRBJ2-1; no clear D. This CDR3 contains 14 residues. Trimming left V 6 bases short and J 0 bases short, with 9 bases between. Per germline, CDR1 MGHRA and CDR2 YSYEKL. The CDR3 coding sequence is TGCGCCAGCAGAGATGTGAGCTCCTACAATGAGCAGTTCTTC. Its protein product is CASRDVSSYNEQFF.

This clone was seen once. The chain recombines TRBV6-6 with TRBJ1-3; perhaps TRBD1 as D (5 bases). Germline loops: CDR1 MNHNY, CDR2 SVGAGI (reference sequence). The CDR3 extends over 15 amino acids. Trimming took 7 bases from V and 1 from J, leaving 14 bases between them. Written as DNA, the CDR3 is TGTGCCAGCATTCCTCCGGGGGGGTCTGGAAACACCATATATTTT. Translating it yields CASIPPGGSGNTIYF.

The V gene is TRBV14, the J gene TRBJ2-2, with D maybe TRBD2 (6 bases). The CDR3 is 18 amino acids. V was shortened by 2 bases and J by 4 bases, with 20 bases between the two germline ends. Germline CDR1 SGHDN, CDR2 FVKESK. This CDR3 reads CASSQLGLTARGTGELFF. In DNA form, the CDR3 reads TGTGCCAGCAGCCAACTCGGACTAACAGCTCGCGGCACCGGGGAGCTGTTTTTT.

The V and J genes are TRBV4-1 and TRBJ2-7; maybe TRBD2 (5 bases). The V gene lost 3 bases and the J gene lost 7 bases, with 13 bases spanning the gap. The CDR3 extends over 13 amino acids. CDR1 is MGHRA, CDR2 YSYEKL, per germline. The CDR3 region has the DNA TGCGCCAGCAGCCATCATTTAGAGGGTGAGCAGTACTTC. Protein sequence: CASSHHLEGEQYF.

The chain uses TRBV10-3 and TRBJ1-4; possibly TRBD1 for D (5 bases). The CDR3 runs to 14 residues. The germline CDR1 and CDR2 sequences are ENHRY and SYGVKD. V was pared by 8 bases and J by 1 base, with 11 bases between. DNA of the CDR3: TGTGCCATCGGAACAGGAAGAACTAATGAAAAACTGTTTTTT. Its translation: CAIGTGRTNEKLFF.

This chain connects TRBV28 to TRBJ1-2; 7 bases line up with TRBD1. The junction had 12 bases not matched to a gene; V was cut back by 6 bases and J by 5 bases. From germline, CDR1 is MDHEN and CDR2 SYDVKM. The CDR3 is 15 residues long. The CDR3 protein is CASRDPGQRTYGYTF. The CDR3 bases are TGTGCCAGCAGAGACCCGGGACAGAGGACTTATGGCTACACCTTC.